Shown below are 22 T cell receptor beta chains from a single sample sequenced in a study of blood T cell repertoires in COVID-19. The method was immunoSEQ multiplex PCR; TCRdb's version includes in-frame clones alone and lacks a portion of them. The sample comprises about 58,000 clones, around 81% of which are singletons, and nearly 5% rests with the top ten. Sequencing was done on a sample of peripheral blood. The receptors originated from a human donor in a cohort sampled during active COVID-19.

This clone was found a few times. The J gene is TRBJ2-3, the V gene TRBV27, with 10 bases aligning to TRBD1. This CDR3 is 16 amino acids long. CDR1 and CDR2 (germline): MNHEY, SMNVEV (reference sequence). J lost 3 bases, V lost 4 bases, and 7 bases had no gene match. The CDR3 DNA reads as TGTGCCAGCAGTTCCCCCCCGGGACAGGGGACAGATACGCAGTATTTT. It is translated as CASSSPPGQGTDTQYF.

This rearrangement joins TRBV4-3 to TRBJ1-6; D is ambiguous. Per the germline V gene, CDR1 is LGHNA and CDR2 is YSLEER. V lost 0 bases and J lost 6, with 9 bases in between. The CDR3 totals 15 residues. CDR3 in amino acids: CASSQDYSGNSPLHF. CDR3 sequence (DNA): TGCGCCAGCAGCCAAGATTACAGCGGTAATTCACCCCTCCACTTT.

The chain has TRBV5-1 and TRBJ1-2, with a weak D call TRBD1 (5 bases). V shed 1 base and J shed 1 base, with 11 bases lying between them. Germline V gene lookup returns CDR1 SGHRS and CDR2 YFSETQ. The CDR3 runs 15 residues. This CDR3 is CASSLSGGDNYGYTF. CDR3 bases: TGCGCCAGCAGCTTGTCGGGGGGAGATAACTATGGCTACACCTTC.

The rearrangement uses TRBV11-2 and TRBJ2-1, with a possible D match to TRBD2 (5 bases). Germline CDR1 SGHAT, CDR2 FQNNGV. Deletions cut 2 bases from V and 9 bases from J, with 11 bases between. The length of the CDR3 is 13 residues. The CDR3 region has the DNA TGTGCCAGCAGCTTAAATAGCGCGGCTGAGCAGTTCTTC. This encodes CASSLNSAAEQFF.

The rearrangement uses TRBV10-3 and TRBJ2-7; 8 positions match TRBD1. Germline CDR1 ENHRY, CDR2 SYGVKD. The junction had 5 bases not matched to a gene; V was cut back by 3 bases and J by 4 bases. The CDR3 spans 14 residues. CDR3 sequence: CAISDSGGVYEQYF. In DNA, the CDR3 is TGTGCCATCAGTGACTCAGGGGGCGTGTACGAGCAGTACTTC.

V gene TRBV7-3 combines with J gene TRBJ2-5, with TRBD1 matching 8 bases. Germline CDR1 is SGHTA and CDR2 is FQGTGA. Trimming cost V 4 bases and J 5 bases; bases outside gene matches: 6. CDR3 length equals 14 residues. DNA for the CDR3: TGTGCCAGCAGCTCTGCAGGGGGCCGGGAGACCCAGTACTTC. Its translation: CASSSAGGRETQYF. Drawing the rest from reference TRBV7-3 and TRBJ2-5, the complete variable domain is GAGVSQTPSNKVTEKGKYVELRCDPISGHTALYWYRQSLGQGPEFLIYFQGTGAADDSGLPNDRFFAVRPEGSVSTLKIQRTERGDSAVYLCASSSAGGRETQYFGPGTRLLVL.

The chain has TRBV19 and TRBJ1-5; 11 bases match TRBD1. The CDR3 runs 14 residues. CDR1 and CDR2 (germline): LNHDA, SQIVND (reference sequence). The junction had 6 bases not matched to a gene; V was cut back by 6 bases and J by 8 bases. The CDR3 reads CASSPWDRGEPQHF. CDR3 nucleotides: TGTGCCAGTAGCCCCTGGGACAGGGGGGAGCCCCAGCATTTT.

The chain joins TRBV19 to TRBJ2-1; 9 positions match TRBD2. The trim removed 2 bases at V and 0 bases at J, leaving 8 bases unmatched. The CDR3 is made up of 18 amino acids. Per germline, CDR1 LNHDA and CDR2 SQIVND (reference sequence). This CDR3 reads CASSILGAGGDSYNEQFF. In nucleotides, the CDR3 is TGTGCCAGTAGTATATTGGGGGCGGGAGGGGACTCCTACAATGAGCAGTTCTTC. The full variable domain, in which reference TRBV19 and TRBJ2-1 provide the parts outside the CDR3, is DGGITQSPKYLFRKEGQNVTLSCEQNLNHDAMYWYRQDPGQGLRLIYYSQIVNDFQKGDIAEGYSVSREKKESFPLTVTSAQKNPTAFYLCASSILGAGGDSYNEQFFGPGTRLTVL.

This chain joins TRBV7-2 and TRBJ1-2; no definite D call. The germline V and J ends were trimmed by 5 bases and 2 bases, with 12 bases remaining between them. Germline V gene sequence: CDR1 SGHTA, CDR2 FQGNSA. The CDR3 is made up of 14 amino acids. DNA of the CDR3: TGTGCCAGCAGCGGGCAGTTAGTAAACTATGGCTACACCTTC. Translation: CASSGQLVNYGYTF.

The chain couples TRBV15 to TRBJ2-7; D is uncertain. Trimming pared 3 bases from V and 6 bases from J, leaving 15 bases between. CDR1 LNHNV and CDR2 YYDKDF come from the germline V gene (reference sequence). The CDR3 length is 14 residues. The CDR3 DNA follows: TGTGCCACCAGCAGCGAGCAGGCGTCCGCCGAGCAGTACTTC. As protein: CATSSEQASAEQYF.

V and J are TRBV4-1 and TRBJ1-2, with 10 bases aligning to TRBD1. The CDR3 extends over 16 amino acids. Germline trimming cut 5 bases from V and 0 bases from J; bases unmatched to any gene: 6. CDR1 is MGHRA, CDR2 YSYEKL, per germline. CDR3 residues: CASSSGTGAANYGYTF. CDR3 nucleotides: TGCGCCAGCAGCAGTGGGACAGGGGCTGCTAACTATGGCTACACCTTC.

The V and J genes are TRBV2 and TRBJ1-6, with D unclear. The CDR3 extends over 14 amino acids. The V gene's germline CDR1 is SNHLY and CDR2 FYNNEI. The V and J ends lost 10 bases and 7 bases respectively, with 17 bases between them. CDR3 sequence reads: CATARGSTNSPLHF. The CDR3 bases are TGTGCCACCGCCCGGGGAAGTACCAATTCACCCCTCCACTTT.

The chain employs TRBV14 and TRBJ1-4, with TRBD1 matching 7 bases. Germline lookup yields CDR1 SGHDN and CDR2 FVKESK. The length of the CDR3 is 15 residues. The J segment lost 4 bases and the V segment lost 1 base, leaving 3 bases of the junction unmatched. The CDR3 coding sequence is TGTGCCAGCAGCCAAGTCGCAGGGGGTAATGAAAAACTGTTTTTT. This gives the protein CASSQVAGGNEKLFF.

This clone came up a few times. This chain links TRBV10-3 with TRBJ2-7; D may be TRBD1 (6 bases). Trimming took 2 bases from V and 1 from J, leaving 12 bases between them. The CDR3 runs to 15 residues. Germline values: CDR1 ENHRY, CDR2 SYGVKD. CDR3 nucleotides: TGTGCCATCAGTGAGCCGGACAGAAGTTCCTACGAGCAGTACTTC. It is translated as CAISEPDRSSYEQYF.

The V and J genes are TRBV27 and TRBJ2-3; D is possibly TRBD1 (6 bases). This CDR3 contains 14 residues. Trimming cost V 6 bases and J 5 bases, with 15 bases left between them. Germline V gene data show CDR1 as MNHEY and CDR2 as SMNVEV (reference sequence). The CDR3 bases are TGTGCCAGCAGGGAAGGGGGTACCGAAGATACGCAGTATTTT. This encodes CASREGGTEDTQYF.

The chain couples TRBV4-3 to TRBJ2-7; 7 bases fit TRBD2. The V and J ends lost 0 bases and 4 bases, in that order; junction bases with no gene match: 9. The CDR3 has 16 amino acids. The germline V gene encodes CDR1 LGHNA and CDR2 YSLEER. DNA of the CDR3: TGCGCCAGCAGCCAAGATCGTGGGCGGGAGAAGTACGAGCAGTACTTC. This sequence encodes CASSQDRGREKYEQYF.

The chain has TRBV5-1 and TRBJ1-1; 10 bases agree with TRBD1. The CDR3 is 15 residues long. Per germline, CDR1 SGHRS and CDR2 YFSETQ. Losses at the gene ends were 0 bases for V and 5 bases for J; bases not matched to a gene: 4. CDR3 residues: CASSLGTGGKTEAFF. The CDR3 nucleotides read TGCGCCAGCAGCTTGGGGACAGGGGGAAAGACTGAAGCTTTCTTT.

The gene calls are TRBV4-2 and TRBJ2-5, with 10 bases identical to TRBD1. This CDR3 spans 17 amino acids. CDR1 and CDR2 (germline): LGHNA, YNFKEQ. Trimming at V came to 4 bases and at J to 4 bases, leaving 12 bases not matched to a gene. Written as DNA, the CDR3 is TGTGCCAGCAGCCGTACTACGGGACAGGGGAATCCAGAGACCCAGTACTTC. Its protein product is CASSRTTGQGNPETQYF.

The rearrangement uses TRBV27 and TRBJ2-7; possible D gene TRBD1, 5 bases. The CDR3 sequence is 12 residues long. Germline V gene lookup returns CDR1 MNHEY and CDR2 SMNVEV (reference sequence). V lost 4 bases and J 4 bases, leaving 8 bases between the germline ends. The CDR3: CASSYRIYEQYF. The CDR3 DNA reads as TGTGCCAGCAGTTACAGGATTTACGAGCAGTACTTC.

V is TRBV28 and J is TRBJ1-1; D is undetermined. With 4 bases removed from V and 7 bases from J, the gap between germline ends came to 13 bases. The CDR3 extends over 13 amino acids. CDR1 and CDR2 from the germline V gene are MDHEN and SYDVKM. The CDR3, as DNA: TGTGCCAGCAGTTCGGAGGACGCCTATGAAGCTTTCTTT. It encodes CASSSEDAYEAFF.

V and J are TRBV6-2 or TRBV6-3 and TRBJ1-5; D not certain. Germline V CDR1 and CDR2: MNHEY, SVGEGT. The V gene lost 2 bases and the J gene lost 5 bases, with 25 bases spanning the gap. The CDR3 has 19 amino acids. DNA for the CDR3: TGTGCCAGCAGTTACCCGCCGGCACCCACCCCTAGATCCGATCAGCCCCAGCATTTT. Its translation: CASSYPPAPTPRSDQPQHF.

The chain is built from TRBV6-5 and TRBJ2-7, with D possibly being TRBD1 (5 bases). This CDR3 spans 12 amino acids. Germline V gene data show CDR1 as MNHEY and CDR2 as SVGAGI. Trimming removed 2 bases from V and 10 bases from J, with 12 bases in between. CDR3 DNA sequence: TGTGCCAGCAGTTACGGCGACAGCCGACAGTACTTC. Encoded protein: CASSYGDSRQYF.